This TCR beta chain was recovered during a study of T cells after yellow fever vaccination. Study background: In the case of low-cell-number fractions, SMART-Seq v4 Ultra Low Input was used for preparation.

Study observations and caveats: The secondary response peaked faster, at day 5 versus 15, but was weaker. Post-booster samples contained most primary-vaccination clones (roughly 96% CD4, approximately 88% CD8).

This CDR3 is built from 14 residues. Trimming cost V 5 bases and J 6 bases, with 16 bases left between them. Germline V gene lookup returns CDR1 MNHEY and CDR2 SVGEGT. A few counts support this clonotype. What it recognizes is unknown. Making TCR cDNA involved 5'RACE template switching, which added UMIs and a universal primer site. TCRdb itself ran the 5' RACE reads through MiXCR, one entry per CDR3 protein. There are about 130,000 distinct CDR3 sequences in the sample; 8.9% occur only once, and 30% to 50% lies in the top ten. The rearrangement links TRBV6-2 or TRBV6-3 to TRBJ1-1; perhaps TRBD1 as D (5 bases). Sequenced here: CD8+ T cells sorted from PBMCs, sampled on the day of the yellow fever booster vaccination. The origin of this receptor is a man aged 18 to 29 who received the YFV17D yellow fever vaccine. CDR3 sequence (DNA): TGTGCCAGCAGTCGCCCTTGGGGGGAACCTGAAGCTTTCTTT. Encoded protein: CASSRPWGEPEAFF.